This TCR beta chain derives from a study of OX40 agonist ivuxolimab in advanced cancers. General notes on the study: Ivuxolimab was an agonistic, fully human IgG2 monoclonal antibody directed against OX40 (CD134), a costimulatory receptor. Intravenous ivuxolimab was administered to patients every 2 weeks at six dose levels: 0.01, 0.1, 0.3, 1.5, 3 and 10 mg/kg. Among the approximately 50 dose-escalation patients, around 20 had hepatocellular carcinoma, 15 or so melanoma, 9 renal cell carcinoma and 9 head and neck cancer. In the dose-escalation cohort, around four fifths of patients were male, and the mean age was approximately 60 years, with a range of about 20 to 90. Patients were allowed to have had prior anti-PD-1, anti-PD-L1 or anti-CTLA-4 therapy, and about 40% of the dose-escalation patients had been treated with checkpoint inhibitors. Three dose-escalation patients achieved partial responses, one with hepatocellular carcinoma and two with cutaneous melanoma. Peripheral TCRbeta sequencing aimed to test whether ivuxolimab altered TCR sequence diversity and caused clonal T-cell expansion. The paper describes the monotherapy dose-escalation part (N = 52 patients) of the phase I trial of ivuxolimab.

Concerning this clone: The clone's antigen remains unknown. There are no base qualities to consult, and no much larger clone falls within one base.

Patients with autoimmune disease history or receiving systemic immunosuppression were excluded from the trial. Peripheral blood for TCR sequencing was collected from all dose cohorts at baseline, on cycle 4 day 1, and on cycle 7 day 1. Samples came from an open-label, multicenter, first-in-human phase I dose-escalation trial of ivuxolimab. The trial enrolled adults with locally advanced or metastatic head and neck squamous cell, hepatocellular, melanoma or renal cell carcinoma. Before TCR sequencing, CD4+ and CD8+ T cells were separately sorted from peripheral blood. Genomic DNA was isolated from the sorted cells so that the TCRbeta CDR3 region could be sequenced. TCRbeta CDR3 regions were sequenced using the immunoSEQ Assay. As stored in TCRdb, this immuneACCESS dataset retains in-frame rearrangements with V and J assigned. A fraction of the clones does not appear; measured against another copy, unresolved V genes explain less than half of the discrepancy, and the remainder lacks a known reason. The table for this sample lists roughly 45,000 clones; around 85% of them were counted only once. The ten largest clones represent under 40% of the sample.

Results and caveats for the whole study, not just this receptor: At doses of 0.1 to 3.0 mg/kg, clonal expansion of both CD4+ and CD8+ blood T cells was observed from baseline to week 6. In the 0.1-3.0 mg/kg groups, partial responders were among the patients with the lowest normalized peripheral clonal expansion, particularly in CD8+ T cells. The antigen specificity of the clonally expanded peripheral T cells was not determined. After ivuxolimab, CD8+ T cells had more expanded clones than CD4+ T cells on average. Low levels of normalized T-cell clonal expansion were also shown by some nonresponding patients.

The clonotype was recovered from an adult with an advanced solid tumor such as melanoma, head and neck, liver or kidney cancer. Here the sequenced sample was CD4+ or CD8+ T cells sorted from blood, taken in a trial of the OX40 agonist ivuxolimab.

The base sequence is TGTGCCAGCAGCGCCCGGGGGGCAGGGAGCACAGATACGCAGTATTTT. It codes for CASSARGAGSTDTQYF. The chain couples TRBV9 to TRBJ2-3; matching of 7 bases hints at TRBD2 as the D gene. The CDR3 spans 16 residues, from the cysteine through the phenylalanine. Only CDR3 DNA is held: 48 bases, read in frame from base 1. CDR1 and CDR2, looked up from the germline V gene, are SGDLS and YYNGEE. V is cut by 3 bases and J by 0 bases, and the space between the germline ends is 14 bases.